This is a list of T cell receptor beta chains from one sample in a study of identifying expanded T cells in peripheral blood. Measured with immunoSEQ multiplex PCR; TCRdb has only the in-frame clones, and not every one. The sample includes about 100,000 clones, around 85% of them seen just once. The sequencing sample was made of blood. All receptors come from a person between 18 and 70 years old in good health. The CDR3 runs from the conserved cysteine through the conserved F or W. The D gene is left open where the match is weak. Expanded clones get a size class; other rows say once, few or many, or leave the size out.

d_gene: -; j_gene: TRBJ2-7; abundance: -; v_gene: TRBV11-2; CDR3nt: TGTGCCAGCAGCTTAGCCCCCCTCGGGGAGGACGAGCAGTACTTC; CDR3aa: CASSLAPLGEDEQYF
d_gene: -; j_gene: TRBJ1-5; abundance: -; v_gene: TRBV19; CDR3nt: TGTGCCAGTAGTATCAGAGTTTCTACTCAGCCCCAGCATTTT; CDR3aa: CASSIRVSTQPQHF
d_gene: TRBD2; j_gene: TRBJ2-2; abundance: -; v_gene: TRBV13; CDR3nt: TGTGCCAGCAGCTTAGCGGGGGGCACCGGGGAGCTGTTTTTT; CDR3aa: CASSLAGGTGELFF
d_gene: -; j_gene: TRBJ2-5; abundance: -; v_gene: TRBV4-3; CDR3nt: TGCGCCAGCAGCCCGGGACCGAAAGAGACCCAGTACTTC; CDR3aa: CASSPGPKETQYF
d_gene: -; j_gene: TRBJ1-3; abundance: -; v_gene: TRBV5-1; CDR3nt: TGCGCCAGCAGCTTTACAGGGACTGGAAACACCATATATTTT; CDR3aa: CASSFTGTGNTIYF
d_gene: -; j_gene: TRBJ2-7; abundance: -; v_gene: TRBV7-2; CDR3nt: TGTGCCAGCAGCTTAGATTGGACGGGGGAGCAGTACTTC; CDR3aa: CASSLDWTGEQYF
d_gene: -; j_gene: TRBJ2-7; abundance: -; v_gene: TRBV21-1; CDR3nt: TGTGCCAGCGTGACAGCTATCTACGAGCAGTACTTC; CDR3aa: CASVTAIYEQYF
d_gene: -; j_gene: TRBJ2-5; abundance: once; v_gene: TRBV18; CDR3nt: TGTGCCAGCTCACCGAGACTCAATGGGGAGACCCAGTACTTC; CDR3aa: CASSPRLNGETQYF
d_gene: -; j_gene: TRBJ1-5; abundance: -; v_gene: TRBV7-2; CDR3nt: TGTGCCAGCAGCTTAAGTACGTCGGGTGGGAAGCCCCAGCATTTT; CDR3aa: CASSLSTSGGKPQHF
d_gene: TRBD1; j_gene: TRBJ1-2; abundance: -; v_gene: TRBV6-1; CDR3nt: TGTGCCAGCATGAGGGACAGGGGGCTATATGGCTACACCTTC; CDR3aa: CASMRDRGLYGYTF
d_gene: -; j_gene: TRBJ1-2; abundance: -; v_gene: TRBV29-1; CDR3nt: TGCAGCGTTGAAACAAGGGACTCTGGATCCTTC; CDR3aa: CSVETRDSGSF
d_gene: TRBD1; j_gene: TRBJ2-7; abundance: -; v_gene: TRBV4-3; CDR3nt: TGCGCCAGCAGCCAAGGGGCAGGGGGAAACGAGCAGTACTTC; CDR3aa: CASSQGAGGNEQYF
d_gene: -; j_gene: TRBJ2-3; abundance: -; v_gene: TRBV7-2; CDR3nt: TGTGCCAGCAGCTCCCCTTCCAGCACAGATACGCAGTATTTT; CDR3aa: CASSSPSSTDTQYF
d_gene: TRBD1; j_gene: TRBJ1-5; abundance: -; v_gene: TRBV27; CDR3nt: TGTGCCAGCAGTTCCGACAGGGTAAATCAGCCCCAGCATTTT; CDR3aa: CASSSDRVNQPQHF
d_gene: TRBD1; j_gene: TRBJ2-2; abundance: -; v_gene: TRBV9; CDR3nt: TGTGCCAGCAGCCGTACAGGGGAGTTGGCCGGGGAGCTGTTTTTT; CDR3aa: CASSRTGELAGELFF
d_gene: TRBD1; j_gene: TRBJ2-4; abundance: once; v_gene: TRBV6-1; CDR3nt: TGTGCCAGCAGTGACAGCAGGGGGCTTATGGGCAAAAACATTCAGTACTTC; CDR3aa: CASSDSRGLMGKNIQYF
d_gene: -; j_gene: TRBJ1-6; abundance: -; v_gene: TRBV2; CDR3nt: TGTGCCAGCATGGGGGGGATGGGAACCTATAATTCACCCCTCCACTTT; CDR3aa: CASMGGMGTYNSPLHF
d_gene: -; j_gene: TRBJ1-3; abundance: -; v_gene: TRBV5-1; CDR3nt: TGCGCCAGCAGCCCCGCCATCCCCCGGCCTGGAAACACCATATATTTT; CDR3aa: CASSPAIPRPGNTIYF
d_gene: TRBD1; j_gene: TRBJ1-2; abundance: -; v_gene: TRBV28; CDR3nt: TGTGCCAGGGGGTCAGGGGGGCGTATGGCCTTC; CDR3aa: CARGSGGRMAF
d_gene: TRBD2; j_gene: TRBJ2-7; abundance: -; v_gene: TRBV7-6; CDR3nt: TGTGCCAGCAGCCCTCGGGCTAGCGGGGACTACGAGCAGTACTTC; CDR3aa: CASSPRASGDYEQYF
d_gene: -; j_gene: TRBJ2-2; abundance: -; v_gene: TRBV19; CDR3nt: TGTGCCAGTAGCCCATGGGGGGGCCGGATGTTCGCGAACACCGGGGAGCTGTTTTTT; CDR3aa: CASSPWGGRMFANTGELFF
d_gene: -; j_gene: TRBJ2-2; abundance: -; v_gene: TRBV15; CDR3nt: TGTGCCACCAGCAGAGAGACGGGATGGAACACCGGGGAGCTGTTTTTT; CDR3aa: CATSRETGWNTGELFF
d_gene: TRBD1; j_gene: TRBJ1-2; abundance: -; v_gene: TRBV28; CDR3nt: TGTGCCAGCAGTTTCCCGGGACAGGGGTTGTTGGGCTACACCTTC; CDR3aa: CASSFPGQGLLGYTF
d_gene: -; j_gene: TRBJ1-5; abundance: -; v_gene: TRBV19; CDR3nt: TGTGCCAGTAGTATGTTTTGGGATAGCAATCAGCCCCAGCATTTT; CDR3aa: CASSMFWDSNQPQHF
d_gene: -; j_gene: TRBJ2-7; abundance: -; v_gene: TRBV2; CDR3nt: TGTGCCAGCAGAGGGGGGGTCCACGAGCAGTACTTC; CDR3aa: CASRGGVHEQYF
d_gene: -; j_gene: TRBJ2-5; abundance: -; v_gene: TRBV5-5; CDR3nt: TGTGCCAGCAGCTTGGTTACAGTGGAGACCCAGTACTTC; CDR3aa: CASSLVTVETQYF
d_gene: -; j_gene: TRBJ2-3; abundance: -; v_gene: TRBV27; CDR3nt: TGTGCCAGCAGTTTTGGACTAACGCAGTATTTT; CDR3aa: CASSFGLTQYF
d_gene: TRBD2; j_gene: TRBJ2-3; abundance: -; v_gene: TRBV19; CDR3nt: TGTGCCAGTAGTCCCTACCTAGCGGGGGGCGGGACAGATGCGCAGTATTTT; CDR3aa: CASSPYLAGGGTDAQYF